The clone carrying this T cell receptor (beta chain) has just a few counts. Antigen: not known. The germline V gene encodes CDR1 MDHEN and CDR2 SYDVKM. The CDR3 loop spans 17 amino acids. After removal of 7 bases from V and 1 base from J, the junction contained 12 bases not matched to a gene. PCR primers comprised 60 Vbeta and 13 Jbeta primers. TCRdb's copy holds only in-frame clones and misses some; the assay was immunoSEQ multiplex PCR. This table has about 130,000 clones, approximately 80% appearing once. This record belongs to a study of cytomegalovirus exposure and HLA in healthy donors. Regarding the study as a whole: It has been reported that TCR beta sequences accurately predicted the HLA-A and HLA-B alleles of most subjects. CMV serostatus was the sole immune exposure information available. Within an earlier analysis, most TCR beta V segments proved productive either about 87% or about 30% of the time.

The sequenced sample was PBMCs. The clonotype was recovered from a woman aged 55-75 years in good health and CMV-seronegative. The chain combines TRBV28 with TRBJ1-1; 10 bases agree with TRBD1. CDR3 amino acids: CASITLRDRGWNTEAFF. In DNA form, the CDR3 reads TGTGCCAGCATTACCCTCCGGGACAGGGGTTGGAACACTGAAGCTTTCTTT.